These 18 T cell receptor beta chains share one sample of origin, sequenced in a study of T cells after yellow fever vaccination. TCRdb used MiXCR to reprocess the 5' RACE reads, holding one entry per CDR3 protein. Of some 350,000 distinct CDR3 sequences in the sample, roughly 8.7% were seen once. The source was PBMCs, collected on the day of the first yellow fever vaccination. The receptor source for this set is a man between 18 and 35 years old who received the YFV17D yellow fever vaccine.

This clonotype came up a few times. A junction boundary mismatches the germline segment, possibly from a read error. The chain combines TRBV24-1 with TRBJ2-3; D is perhaps TRBD1 (5 bases). Germline V gene sequence: CDR1 KGHDR, CDR2 SFDVKD. The length of the CDR3 is 14 residues. The CDR3 DNA reads TGTGCCACCCGTGACCCCACAGGACCAGATACGCAGTATTTT. Translation gives CATRDPTGPDTQYF.

There are a few counts of this clonotype. CDR3: CASSLVVPPTSTDTQYF. The DNA of the CDR3 is TGTGCCAGCAGCTTAGTGGTCCCACCCACTAGCACAGATACGCAGTATTTT. This rearrangement joins TRBV7-2 to TRBJ2-3, with D unresolved. V was pared by 1 base and J by 0 bases, with 14 bases between. Germline V gene lookup returns CDR1 SGHTA and CDR2 FQGNSA. The CDR3 has 17 residues.

The chain is built from TRBV6-5 and TRBJ2-5; D is ambiguous. Germline CDR1 is MNHEY and CDR2 is SVGAGI. The CDR3 length is 14 residues. V was cut by 4 bases and J by 5 bases, with 14 bases left in between. CDR3 coding DNA: TGTGCCAGCAGTTCTACGGCGGTGTTTGAGACCCAGTACTTC. Translated, it gives CASSSTAVFETQYF.

In this sample, this clonotype turned up a few times. The genes are TRBV7-8 and TRBJ1-1, with a possible D match to TRBD1 (5 bases). This CDR3 contains 15 residues. Trimming took 3 bases from V and 4 from J, leaving 15 bases between them. The germline V gene encodes CDR1 SGHVS and CDR2 FQNEAQ. CDR3 residues: CASSFDSGTGTEAFF. CDR3 DNA sequence: TGTGCCAGCAGCTTTGATTCAGGGACGGGCACTGAAGCTTTCTTT.

This clonotype was observed a handful of times. This chain links TRBV4-1 with TRBJ1-6; 7 bases align to TRBD1. CDR1 is MGHRA, CDR2 YSYEKL, per germline. Trimming cost V 4 bases and J 10 bases; bases outside gene matches: 13. This CDR3 has 16 residues. CDR3 residues: CASSPGQGDWSSPLHF. CDR3 nucleotides: TGCGCCAGCAGCCCGGGCCAGGGGGACTGGAGCTCACCCCTCCACTTT.

CDR3 sequence (DNA): TGCGCCAGCACCCCGGGACAGGGGGGAGCAGGGGCCAACGTCCTGACTTTC. It encodes CASTPGQGGAGANVLTF. The rearrangement joins TRBV5-1 to TRBJ2-6; 11 bases align to TRBD1. Looked up from germline, CDR1 is SGHRS and CDR2 is YFSETQ. The CDR3 has 17 residues. The V gene end was trimmed by 6 bases and the J gene end by 4 bases; junction bases not matched to a gene: 9.

The CDR3 coding sequence is TGTGCCAGCAGCTCCACGGGACAGATGAACACTGAAGCTTTCTTT. Translating it yields CASSSTGQMNTEAFF. The genes are TRBV7-9 and TRBJ1-1, with TRBD1 matching 7 bases. The V gene end was trimmed by 4 bases and the J gene end by 0 bases; junction bases not matched to a gene: 5. CDR1 is SEHNR and CDR2 is FQNEAQ in the germline V gene (reference sequence). The CDR3 loop spans 15 amino acids.

This clonotype has just a few counts. This chain links TRBV5-4 with TRBJ1-1; D is unresolved. Germline assignment: CDR1 SGHNT and CDR2 YYREEE (reference sequence). The CDR3 contains 16 residues. The V and J ends lost 0 bases and 0 bases respectively, with 12 bases between them. CDR3 nucleotide sequence: TGTGCCAGCAGCTTGGCCTCTGGTACAATGAACACTGAAGCTTTCTTT. This translates into CASSLASGTMNTEAFF. The full variable domain, in which reference TRBV5-4 and TRBJ1-1 provide the parts outside the CDR3, is ETGVTQSPTHLIKTRGQQVTLRCSSQSGHNTVSWYQQALGQGPQFIFQYYREEENGRGNFPPRFSGLQFPNYSSELNVNALELDDSALYLCASSLASGTMNTEAFFGQGTRLTVV.

This sequence joins TRBV11-2 and TRBJ2-5; the D gene is possibly TRBD2 (6 bases). V dropped 4 bases and J dropped 0 bases, with 12 bases sitting between them. Germline CDR1 SGHAT, CDR2 FQNNGV. CDR3 length: 15 residues. CDR3 sequence (DNA): TGTGCCAGCAGCTCGAGCCGGGACTACCAAGAGACCCAGTACTTC. Translation: CASSSSRDYQETQYF.

This clonotype was counted at least ten times. This CDR3 is CASSPLTAGELFF. The CDR3 DNA follows: TGTGCCAGCTCACCCCTAACGGCCGGGGAGCTGTTTTTT. The chain recombines TRBV18 with TRBJ2-2, with D hard to call. The CDR3 is 13 residues long. Trimming removed 3 bases from V and 6 bases from J, with 8 bases in between. Germline lookup yields CDR1 KGHSH and CDR2 LQKENI.

The rearrangement uses TRBV2 and TRBJ2-7; D gene uncertain. The V end lost 1 base, the J end lost 7 bases, and 5 bases lay between the germline ends. The germline CDR1 and CDR2 sequences are SNHLY and FYNNEI. This CDR3 is 11 amino acids long. The chain's CDR3 is CASSEESEQYV. The CDR3 DNA reads as TGTGCCAGCAGTGAAGAGTCAGAGCAGTACGTC.

This chain links TRBV27 with TRBJ1-4; D call uncertain. The V end was cut by 4 bases, the J end by 5 bases, with 17 bases between. The germline V gene has CDR1 MNHEY and CDR2 SMNVEV (reference sequence). The CDR3 consists of 16 residues. This CDR3 reads CASSSSVSGNNEKLFF. The CDR3 DNA sequence: TGTGCCAGCAGTTCTAGTGTCTCGGGGAACAATGAAAAACTGTTTTTT.

This clonotype has at least ten counts. The rearrangement uses TRBV11-2 and TRBJ2-3; 9 bases are a match to TRBD2. Germline V gives CDR1 SGHAT, CDR2 FQNNGV. The trim removed 5 bases at V and 2 bases at J, leaving 8 bases unmatched. The CDR3 runs 16 residues. The CDR3 loop is CASSVSGGTSTDTQYF. The CDR3 coding sequence is TGTGCCAGCAGCGTAAGCGGGGGGACATCCACAGATACGCAGTATTTT.

The chain is built from TRBV14 and TRBJ2-2; D not certain. Trimming pared 0 bases from V and 0 bases from J, leaving 11 bases between. The germline V gene has CDR1 SGHDN and CDR2 FVKESK. The CDR3 runs 17 residues. The CDR3 sequence is CASSQEELLANTGELFF. CDR3 sequence (DNA): TGTGCCAGCAGCCAAGAAGAGCTTTTAGCGAACACCGGGGAGCTGTTTTTT.

This clonotype was picked up a small number of times. J is TRBJ2-5 and V is TRBV25-1; 8 nucleotides line up with TRBD1. This CDR3 contains 15 residues. The V segment lost 10 bases and the J segment 3 bases; nucleotides outside the gene matches: 13. Germline V lookup: CDR1 MGHDK, CDR2 SYGVNS. CDR3 region: CATMTGAEYKETQYF. The CDR3 coding sequence is TGTGCCACCATGACAGGGGCCGAATACAAAGAGACCCAGTACTTC.

This clonotype occurred a few times. The V call is TRBV4-2, the J call TRBJ2-1, with 12 bases matching TRBD2. V was pared by 5 bases and J by 7 bases, with 9 bases of the junction left unmatched. The germline CDR1 and CDR2 sequences are LGHNA and YNFKEQ. The length of the CDR3 is 16 residues. Written as DNA, the CDR3 is TGTGCCAGCAGCTTTCCCGGGCTAGCGGGGGGGAATGAGCAGTTCTTC. The encoded protein is CASSFPGLAGGNEQFF.

This clonotype has only a few counts. The J gene is TRBJ2-7, the V gene TRBV18; D is perhaps TRBD2 (6 bases). The CDR3 is 16 residues long. V was clipped by 6 bases and J by 0 bases, with 18 bases between them. Germline CDR1 KGHSH, CDR2 LQKENI. The CDR3 sequence is CASSRRDSGPSYEQYF. The CDR3 DNA follows: TGTGCCAGCTCCCGAAGGGATAGCGGACCCTCCTACGAGCAGTACTTC.

The chain is built from TRBV20-1 and TRBJ2-3; D unresolved. V dropped 0 bases and J dropped 6 bases, with 7 bases sitting between them. In germline, CDR1 is DFQATT, CDR2 SNEGSKA (reference sequence). The CDR3 extends over 12 amino acids. DNA for the CDR3: TGCAGTGCTAGAGATTACGGGGATACGCAGTATTTT. Translating gives CSARDYGDTQYF.